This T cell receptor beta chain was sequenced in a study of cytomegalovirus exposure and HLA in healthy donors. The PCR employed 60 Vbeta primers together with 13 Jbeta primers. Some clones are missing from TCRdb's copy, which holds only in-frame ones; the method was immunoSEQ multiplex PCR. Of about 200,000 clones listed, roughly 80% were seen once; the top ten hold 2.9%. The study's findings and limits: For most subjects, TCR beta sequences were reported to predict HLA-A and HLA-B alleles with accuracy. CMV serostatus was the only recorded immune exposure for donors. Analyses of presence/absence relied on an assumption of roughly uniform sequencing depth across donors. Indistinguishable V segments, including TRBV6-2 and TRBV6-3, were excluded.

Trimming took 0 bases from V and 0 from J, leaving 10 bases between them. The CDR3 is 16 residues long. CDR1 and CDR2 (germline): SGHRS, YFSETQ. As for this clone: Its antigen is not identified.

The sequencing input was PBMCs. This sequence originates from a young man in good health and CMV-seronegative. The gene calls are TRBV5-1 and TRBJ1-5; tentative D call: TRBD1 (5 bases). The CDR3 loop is CASSLAPRDSNQPQHF. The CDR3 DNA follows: TGCGCCAGCAGCTTGGCACCCAGGGATAGCAATCAGCCCCAGCATTTT.